This is a list of T cell receptor beta chains from one sample in a study of prognosis after radiotherapy for stage I lung cancer. TCRdb fed the multiplex PCR reads into MiXCR, producing one record per CDR3 protein. Among about 30,000 distinct CDR3 sequences listed, around a third were seen once. The specimen was PBMCs, collected before or after stereotactic body radiation therapy (not recorded which). The receptors stem from a donor at least 50 years old with non-small cell lung cancer. The CDR3 runs from the conserved cysteine through the conserved F or W. Fields, in order: D gene, J gene, clone size, V gene, CDR3 DNA, CDR3 protein. The D gene is left open where the match is weak. Rows give clone size only sometimes, using once, few, many, or a class for an expanded clone.

>TRBD1|TRBJ1-1|many|TRBV2
TGTGCCACCGGACAGGGGCTCACTGAAGCTTTCTTT
CATGQGLTEAFF
>TRBD2|TRBJ2-6|many|TRBV19
TGTGCCAGTAGAGAACTAGCGGGGTTCAGCTCTGGGGCCAACGTCCTGACTTTC
CASRELAGFSSGANVLTF
>-|TRBJ1-5|many|TRBV12-3/TRBV12-4
TGTGCCAGCAGTTCGGACATTTATCAGCCCCAGCATTTT
CASSSDIYQPQHF
>-|TRBJ1-3|many|TRBV2
TGTGCCAGGCAGGAAGTGCCGCTCTCTGGAAACACCATATATTTT
CARQEVPLSGNTIYF
>-|TRBJ1-5|-|TRBV6-2/TRBV6-3
TGTGCCAGCAGTAAGGCGGTGCCTTATCAGCCCCAGCATTTT
CASSKAVPYQPQHF
>TRBD1|TRBJ1-2|many|TRBV30
TGTGCCTGGACCATAAAAGGGACAGGGGGCTTTTCGGGCTATGGCTACACCTTC
CAWTIKGTGGFSGYGYTF
>-|TRBJ1-2|many|TRBV30
TGTGCCTGGAGTGTATCGGGGAATGGCTACACCTTC
CAWSVSGNGYTF
>TRBD2|TRBJ2-2|medium-sized|TRBV6-5
TGTGCCAGCAGTTACGGTCCGGGGGGGCCTACCGGGGAGCTGTTTTTT
CASSYGPGGPTGELFF
>-|TRBJ2-5|-|TRBV19
TGTGCCAGTAGTATGACCGGGGTGGAGACCCAGTACTTC
CASSMTGVETQYF
>-|TRBJ2-1|many|TRBV7-2
TGTGCCAGCAGCAGAACAGGTGACAATGAGCAGTTCTTC
CASSRTGDNEQFF
>TRBD2|TRBJ2-7|many|TRBV6-1
TGTGCCAGCAGTGTAACCGGGACTACTTACGAGCAGTACTTC
CASSVTGTTYEQYF
>-|TRBJ2-7|many|TRBV3-1
TGTGCCAGCAGCCAGAATAGGGGCGACGAGCAGTACTTC
CASSQNRGDEQYF
>-|TRBJ2-2|few|TRBV20-1
TGCAGTGCTAGAGTGAGGGGGGCGGCCGGGGAGCTGTTTTTT
CSARVRGAAGELFF
>-|TRBJ1-6|-|TRBV27
TGTGCCAGCAGGACCGACAGCATAAATAATTCACCCCTCCACTTT
CASRTDSINNSPLHF
>-|TRBJ2-1|many|TRBV13
TGTGCCAGCAGCCGAAACTCCTACAATGAGCAGTTCTTC
CASSRNSYNEQFF
>-|TRBJ2-5|many|TRBV12-3/TRBV12-4
TGTGCCAGCAGTTTTTGGGGGGATACAGAGACCCAGTACTTC
CASSFWGDTETQYF
>-|TRBJ2-5|many|TRBV2
TGTGCCAGCAGTGCACAGGCCCTGGGGACCCAGTACTTC
CASSAQALGTQYF
>-|TRBJ1-2|many|TRBV20-1
TGCAGTGCTGGAGACAGCCAAAACTATGGCTACACCTTC
CSAGDSQNYGYTF
>TRBD1|TRBJ1-2|-|TRBV6-2/TRBV6-3
TGTGCCAGCGGCCATCGGACAGGGTCTAACTATGGCTACACCTTC
CASGHRTGSNYGYTF
>TRBD1|TRBJ2-7|-|TRBV7-2
TGTGCCAGCAGCTTTGAACTGACAGGGAATTCCTACGAGCAGTACTTC
CASSFELTGNSYEQYF
>-|TRBJ2-2|many|TRBV6-1
TGTGCCAGCAGAGATCAGGGGCCGAACACCGGGGAGCTGTTTTTT
CASRDQGPNTGELFF
>-|TRBJ1-2|many|TRBV20-1
TGCAGTGCTTCATACCTGAGCCCCCTAGGCTACACCTTC
CSASYLSPLGYTF
>-|TRBJ1-2|many|TRBV2
TGTGCCAGCAGTGAGGGCCACTATGGCTACACCTTC
CASSEGHYGYTF
>TRBD1|TRBJ2-1|-|TRBV12-3/TRBV12-4
TGTGCCAGCAGTGCTACAGGGGTTAGCTCCTACAATGAGCCGTCCTTC
CASSATGVSSYNEPSF
>-|TRBJ2-7|-|TRBV5-1
TGCGCCAGCAGCTTGGGGAACGCGGGGTTCGGATACGAGCAGTACTTC
CASSLGNAGFGYEQYF
>-|TRBJ2-1|-|TRBV7-6
TGTGCCAGCAGCACGGCCTACCTCTCCTACAATGAGCAGTTCTTC
CASSTAYLSYNEQFF
>-|TRBJ2-3|-|TRBV4-1
TGCGCCAGCAGCCAAAACAGGGGAGGAGTAGATACGCAGTATTTT
CASSQNRGGVDTQYF
>-|TRBJ2-7|many|TRBV7-8
TGTGCCAGCAGCTCCGGGGTCTACGAGCAGTACTTC
CASSSGVYEQYF
>-|TRBJ1-4|many|TRBV25-1
TGTGCCAGCAGTGAAAGTGGACCGCGAAAGGAAAAACTGTTTTTT
CASSESGPRKEKLFF